The 29 T cell receptor beta chains in this list originate from one sample, sequenced in a study of Ad26.COV2.S vaccination and SARS-CoV-2 variants. Treatment defined: around 19 received Ad26.COV2.S at low or high dose, single or two shots; 5 received placebo; per-sample allocation not given. Sampling occurred on day 63 after the first vaccine or placebo injection. Clones were read by immunoSEQ multiplex PCR, and TCRdb kept only the in-frame ones, dropping some. The data show about 400,000 clones, approximately 83% seen once. Sequencing used peripheral blood, obtained in a trial of Ad26.COV2.S vaccine versus placebo. These TCRs come from a person aged 18-65 years who received the Ad26.COV2.S COVID-19 vaccine or a placebo.

The chain carries TRBV5-5 and TRBJ1-2; possible D gene TRBD1, 5 bases. Germline values: CDR1 SGHKS, CDR2 YYEKEE (reference sequence). The V and J ends lost 6 bases and 7 bases respectively, with 16 bases between them. The CDR3 loop spans 13 amino acids. CDR3 loop: CASTPWPGGGYTF. The CDR3 DNA reads TGTGCCAGCACTCCCTGGCCGGGGGGTGGCTACACCTTC.

The chain joins TRBV5-1 to TRBJ2-3, with D unclear. V lost 0 bases and J lost 0, with 8 bases in between. This CDR3 is 15 amino acids long. The germline V gene encodes CDR1 SGHRS and CDR2 YFSETQ. This chain's CDR3 is CASSLDGSSTDTQYF. The CDR3 DNA reads as TGCGCCAGCAGCTTGGATGGATCTAGCACAGATACGCAGTATTTT.

The chain joins TRBV5-4 to TRBJ2-2, with 9 nucleotides matching TRBD2. CDR3 length: 15 residues. Germline values: CDR1 SGHNT, CDR2 YYREEE (reference sequence). The ends lost 0 bases at V and 6 bases at J; junction bases unmatched: 3. The CDR3 region is CASSLGAGGPGELFF. CDR3 coding DNA: TGTGCCAGCAGCTTGGGGGCGGGAGGGCCCGGGGAGCTGTTTTTT.

Turning to this clone: This sample also contains other DNA sequences that code for the same CDR3. The chain combines TRBV5-1 with TRBJ1-3; D is unclear. CDR1 and CDR2 (germline): SGHRS, YFSETQ. With 4 bases removed from V and 0 bases from J, the gap between germline ends came to 8 bases. The CDR3 runs to 14 residues. CDR3 coding DNA: TGCGCCAGCAGCCTAGGGTTCTCTGGAAACACCATATATTTT. It codes for CASSLGFSGNTIYF.

This chain uses TRBV6-5 with TRBJ1-2, with a tentative D call TRBD1 (5 bases). V was trimmed by 6 bases and J by 2 bases, leaving 16 bases between them. This CDR3 region has 15 residues. Germline CDR1 and CDR2: MNHEY and SVGAGI. The CDR3 protein is CASSSPGLQNYGYTF. In DNA, the CDR3 is TGTGCCAGCAGCTCCCCGGGACTCCAGAACTATGGCTACACCTTC.

J is TRBJ2-2 and V is TRBV2; D not resolved. Germline lookup yields CDR1 SNHLY and CDR2 FYNNEI. V was shortened by 0 bases and J by 4 bases, with 12 bases between the two germline ends. CDR3 length equals 16 residues. For the CDR3, the DNA is TGTGCCAGCAGTGAAGCCGGCGGAGTCAGCACCGGGGAGCTGTTTTTT. Translating gives CASSEAGGVSTGELFF.

This clone was seen a single time. This chain uses TRBV7-2 with TRBJ1-1; a possible D gene is TRBD1 (6 bases). The CDR3 is made up of 13 amino acids. Germline CDR1 is SGHTA and CDR2 is FQGNSA. The V and J ends lost 6 bases and 1 base respectively, with 9 bases between them. Written as DNA, the CDR3 is TGTGCCAGCAGAGTGACAGGGAACACTGAAGCTTTCTTT. Its translation is CASRVTGNTEAFF.

The chain links TRBV20-1 to TRBJ2-3; TRBD2 matches at 16 bases. Per the germline V gene, CDR1 is DFQATT and CDR2 is SNEGSKA (reference sequence). Trimming at V came to 3 bases and at J to 8 bases, leaving 11 bases not matched to a gene. The CDR3 is 17 residues long. In DNA form, the CDR3 reads TGCAGTGCTAGTATTACCCCGGGACTAGCGGGAGGGCTTACGCAGTATTTT. It codes for CSASITPGLAGGLTQYF.

The chain links TRBV5-4 to TRBJ2-7; 7 bases are shared with TRBD1. Germline V gene sequence: CDR1 SGHNT, CDR2 YYREEE (reference sequence). J gave up 2 bases and V 6 bases, and 8 bases lay outside the gene matches. The CDR3 loop spans 14 amino acids. The CDR3 DNA reads TGTGCCAGCAATAGACAGGGACCCCCCTACGAGCAGTACTTC. Encoded protein: CASNRQGPPYEQYF.

The rearrangement uses TRBV28 and TRBJ1-5, with D possibly TRBD1 on 6 matching bases. The V gene's germline CDR1 is MDHEN and CDR2 SYDVKM. The CDR3 has 15 residues. With 8 bases removed from V and 2 bases from J, the gap between germline ends came to 16 bases. The CDR3 coding sequence is TGTGCCAGCGGTATAACAGGGCTTGGCAATCAGCCCCAGCATTTT. Amino acid sequence: CASGITGLGNQPQHF.

The chain carries TRBV5-1 and TRBJ1-1, with D unresolved. Deletions cut 5 bases from V and 5 bases from J, with 13 bases between. CDR3 length: 13 amino acids. Germline V lookup: CDR1 SGHRS, CDR2 YFSETQ. The CDR3 coding sequence is TGCGCCAGCAGTCTCCTCGGGCAGACTGAAGCTTTCTTT. Translation: CASSLLGQTEAFF.

This chain joins TRBV20-1 and TRBJ2-2; D gene unclear. Germline CDR1 is DFQATT and CDR2 is SNEGSKA (reference sequence). V shed 3 bases and J shed 2 bases, with 10 bases lying between them. The CDR3 covers 14 residues. CDR3 sequence reads: CSASKDRNTGELFF. The DNA for the CDR3 is TGCAGTGCTAGTAAGGACCGTAACACCGGGGAGCTGTTTTTT.

Written as DNA, the CDR3 is TGTGCCAGCAGCCAAGCACACTTACTAGCGGGAAACCACAATGAGCAGTTCTTC. Its translation: CASSQAHLLAGNHNEQFF. V usage is TRBV4-2 and J usage is TRBJ2-1, with 10 positions matching TRBD2. J was trimmed by 5 bases and V by 1 base; bases with no gene match: 11. There are 18 residues in the CDR3. CDR1 LGHNA and CDR2 YNFKEQ come from the germline V gene.

The chain has TRBV7-2 and TRBJ1-2; possibly TRBD1 for D (5 bases). Germline V gives CDR1 SGHTA, CDR2 FQGNSA. The CDR3 sequence is 16 residues long. The germline V and J ends were trimmed by 5 bases and 1 base, with 17 bases remaining between them. The CDR3 is CASSPPEGPRNYGYTF. The DNA for the CDR3 is TGTGCCAGCAGCCCGCCAGAGGGGCCACGTAACTATGGCTACACCTTC.

This rearrangement joins TRBV7-9 to TRBJ2-1, with no clear D. V was shortened by 5 bases and J by 4 bases, with 18 bases between the two germline ends. The CDR3 extends over 16 amino acids. Germline CDR1 is SEHNR and CDR2 is FQNEAQ (reference sequence). The CDR3 coding sequence is TGTGCCAGCAGCCCTCCCGTCCACTTACCGTACAATGAGCAGTTCTTC. It is translated as CASSPPVHLPYNEQFF.

The gene calls are TRBV19 and TRBJ1-6; unclear D gene. Trimming left V 9 bases short and J 8 bases short, with 20 bases between. Germline V gene lookup returns CDR1 LNHDA and CDR2 SQIVND (reference sequence). CDR3 size: 15 residues. The CDR3 DNA sequence: TGTGCCAGCCTACCCAGACGGAAAGGATATTCACCCCTCCACTTT. Translation gives CASLPRRKGYSPLHF. Full variable domain (remainder filled in from reference TRBV19 and TRBJ1-6): DGGITQSPKYLFRKEGQNVTLSCEQNLNHDAMYWYRQDPGQGLRLIYYSQIVNDFQKGDIAEGYSVSREKKESFPLTVTSAQKNPTAFYLCASLPRRKGYSPLHFGNGTRLTVT.

This chain uses TRBV5-1 with TRBJ2-7, with a tentative D call TRBD1 (6 bases). The germline gives CDR1 SGHRS, CDR2 YFSETQ. The CDR3 has 16 residues. V lost 3 bases to trimming and J lost 7 bases, with 23 bases between them. The chain's CDR3 is CASSSVVGAAPQEQYF. The CDR3 bases are TGCGCCAGCAGCTCGGTCGTGGGGGCGGCCCCCCAAGAGCAGTACTTC.

The table lists this clone with a count of one. This chain connects TRBV7-9 to TRBJ2-7; perhaps D is TRBD1 or TRBD2 (5 bases each). Per germline, CDR1 SEHNR and CDR2 FQNEAQ (reference sequence). Deletions cut 5 bases from V and 3 bases from J, with 8 bases between. The CDR3 is 12 residues long. CDR3 bases: TGTGCCAGCAGCCCGGGACGCTACGAGCAGTACTTC. Translation: CASSPGRYEQYF.

This clone was detected only once. The chain joins TRBV6-6 to TRBJ2-7; a weak D match, TRBD1 (6 bases). CDR1 and CDR2 (germline): MNHNY, SVGAGI (reference sequence). The V end was cut by 2 bases, the J end by 3 bases, with 14 bases between. The CDR3 has 15 residues. The CDR3 sequence: CASSYDARGSYEQYF. CDR3 DNA sequence: TGTGCCAGCAGTTACGACGCGAGGGGGAGCTACGAGCAGTACTTC.

V usage is TRBV11-2 and J usage is TRBJ2-7; 7 bases are shared with TRBD1. V shed 5 bases, J shed 4 bases, and the junction held 2 bases outside the gene matches. This CDR3 region has 12 residues. CDR1 is SGHAT and CDR2 is FQNNGV in the germline V gene. CDR3 protein: CASSGGQYEQYF. In nucleotides, the CDR3 is TGTGCCAGCAGCGGGGGACAGTACGAGCAGTACTTC.

The chain uses TRBV15 and TRBJ2-7; 7 bases agree with TRBD2. Unmatched junction bases numbered 1, after V lost 1 base and J lost 1 base. The length of the CDR3 is 14 residues. Germline V gene sequence: CDR1 LNHNV, CDR2 YYDKDF (reference sequence). CDR3 residues: CATSRGGGSYEQYF. The CDR3 nucleotides read TGTGCCACCAGCAGAGGGGGGGGTTCCTACGAGCAGTACTTC.

The chain couples TRBV25-1 to TRBJ2-2, with D perhaps given as TRBD1 or TRBD2 (7 bases each). V was pared by 11 bases and J by 5 bases, with 21 bases between. Germline values: CDR1 MGHDK, CDR2 SYGVNS. The CDR3 has 15 amino acids. The CDR3 spells CASSNRGGGTGELFF. CDR3 in DNA: TGTGCCTCTAGTAACAGGGGAGGGGGTACCGGGGAGCTGTTTTTT.

The chain combines TRBV28 with TRBJ2-7; D uncertain. The CDR3 is 11 residues long. Trimming pared 5 bases from V and 6 bases from J, leaving 8 bases between. CDR1 and CDR2 from the germline V gene are MDHEN and SYDVKM. CDR3 nucleotide sequence: TGTGCCAGCAGTCCCTTCGTCGAGCAGTACTTC. Translated, it gives CASSPFVEQYF.

The J gene is TRBJ2-1, the V gene TRBV5-1, with 8 positions matching TRBD2. Germline lookup yields CDR1 SGHRS and CDR2 YFSETQ. The CDR3 length is 18 residues. The J segment lost 5 bases and the V segment lost 2 bases, leaving 15 bases of the junction unmatched. The CDR3 DNA reads TGCGCCAGCAGCTTTCTCCTTCGGGGGGGACTTGGGAACAATGAGCAGTTCTTC. This sequence encodes CASSFLLRGGLGNNEQFF.

The chain uses TRBV4-2 and TRBJ2-7, with D possibly matching TRBD1 (6 bases). The germline V gene encodes CDR1 LGHNA and CDR2 YNFKEQ. V lost 1 base and J lost 0, with 13 bases in between. This CDR3 contains 16 residues. The CDR3 reads CASSQGPTGSSYEQYF. The CDR3 bases are TGTGCCAGCAGCCAAGGACCCACAGGGAGCTCCTACGAGCAGTACTTC.

V usage is TRBV5-6 and J usage is TRBJ2-7; D possibly uses TRBD1 or TRBD2 (5 bases each). The germline V gene has CDR1 SGHDT and CDR2 YYEEEE. The germline V and J ends were trimmed by 4 bases and 5 bases, with 22 bases remaining between them. This CDR3 spans 16 amino acids. CDR3 loop: CASSHTTVRGLDEQYF. The CDR3 DNA follows: TGTGCCAGCAGCCACACAACCGTTCGGGGCTTGGACGAGCAGTACTTC.

The CDR3 DNA reads as TGCAGCGTTGGACGGGGTCCGCTAGGCTACGACAATGAGCAGTTCTTC. Translated, it gives CSVGRGPLGYDNEQFF. V and J are TRBV29-1 and TRBJ2-1; perhaps TRBD2 as D (5 bases). CDR3 size: 16 residues. Trimming took 4 bases from V and 5 from J, leaving 21 bases between them. Germline CDR1 SQVTM, CDR2 ANQGSEA.

As DNA, the CDR3 is TGTGCCAGCAGCTTAAAACGGGGACAGGGGGAAAATGAGCAGTTCTTC. Translating gives CASSLKRGQGENEQFF. This chain uses TRBV7-3 with TRBJ2-1, with TRBD1 matching 11 bases. Germline CDR1 reads SGHTA; CDR2 reads FQGTGA. V was pared by 1 base and J by 7 bases, with 6 bases of the junction left unmatched. The CDR3 is 16 residues long.

The chain links TRBV7-2 to TRBJ1-2; 8 positions agree with TRBD1. Per germline, CDR1 SGHTA and CDR2 FQGNSA. The CDR3 contains 14 residues. The V and J ends lost 1 base and 7 bases, in that order; junction bases with no gene match: 5. The DNA of the CDR3 is TGTGCCAGCAGCTTAGTGCAGGGGGCGAGTGGCTACACCTTC. Protein product: CASSLVQGASGYTF. The whole variable domain, filled in from reference TRBV7-2 and TRBJ1-2, reads GAGVSQSPSNKVTEKGKDVELRCDPISGHTALYWYRQSLGQGLEFLIYFQGNSAPDKSGLPSDRFSAERTGGSVSTLTIQRTQQEDSAVYLCASSLVQGASGYTFGSGTRLTVV.